One and the same sample provided the 21 T cell receptor beta chains below, sequenced in a study of cytomegalovirus exposure and HLA in healthy donors. Primers for the PCR totalled 60 Vbeta and 13 Jbeta. Profiled with immunoSEQ multiplex PCR; TCRdb holds only in-frame clones, not every one. The profile shows about 160,000 clones, approximately 86% of them singletons. Source material: PBMCs. The receptor set was obtained from a woman younger than 35 in good health and CMV-seronegative.

V is TRBV4-1 and J is TRBJ2-7; TRBD2 aligns across 10 bases. This CDR3 is built from 16 residues. Germline V CDR1 and CDR2: MGHRA, YSYEKL. Losses at the gene ends were 5 bases for V and 0 bases for J; bases not matched to a gene: 7. CDR3 DNA sequence: TGCGCCAGCAGCGAATTAGCGGGAGGTCCCTCCTACGAGCAGTACTTC. This sequence encodes CASSELAGGPSYEQYF.

The V and J genes are TRBV10-1 and TRBJ2-1; 7 bases match TRBD2. CDR3 length equals 17 residues. CDR1 and CDR2 (germline): WNHNN, SYGVQD (reference sequence). V was clipped by 3 bases and J by 6 bases; unmatched bases: 14. For the CDR3, the DNA is TGCGCCAGCAGTGATGGCCTTGGGACTACCCTAGGCAATGAGCAGTTCTTC. It codes for CASSDGLGTTLGNEQFF.

The J gene is TRBJ2-2, the V gene TRBV7-8; 7 nucleotides agree with TRBD1. Germline V gene lookup returns CDR1 SGHVS and CDR2 FQNEAQ. The CDR3 loop spans 14 amino acids. The V segment lost 6 bases and the J segment 4 bases; nucleotides outside the gene matches: 5. The CDR3 DNA follows: TGTGCCAGCAGGGGGGACAGCCTCACCGGGGAGCTGTTTTTT. It yields the protein CASRGDSLTGELFF.

The chain links TRBV28 to TRBJ1-2; 9 bases are a match to TRBD1. Trimming at V came to 4 bases and at J to 7 bases, leaving 4 bases not matched to a gene. Germline V gives CDR1 MDHEN, CDR2 SYDVKM. CDR3 length: 13 amino acids. CDR3 sequence reads: CASSSGQGGGYTF. The CDR3 bases are TGTGCCAGCAGTTCGGGACAGGGTGGTGGCTACACCTTC.

The chain joins TRBV7-3 to TRBJ1-6; D possibly corresponds to TRBD1 (6 bases). Trimming shortened V by 5 bases and J by 9 bases, and 14 bases separated the two germline ends. Per the germline V gene, CDR1 is SGHTA and CDR2 is FQGTGA. The CDR3 has 14 residues. CDR3 sequence (DNA): TGTGCCAGCAGCCAGGGGACCCACGGTTCACCCCTCCACTTT. Translating gives CASSQGTHGSPLHF. The variable domain in full, completed from reference TRBV7-3 and TRBJ1-6, reads GAGVSQTPSNKVTEKGKYVELRCDPISGHTALYWYRQSLGQGPEFLIYFQGTGAADDSGLPNDRFFAVRPEGSVSTLKIQRTERGDSAVYLCASSQGTHGSPLHFGNGTRLTVT.

The J gene is TRBJ1-1, the V gene TRBV6-6; a possible D gene is TRBD1 (5 bases). Germline values: CDR1 MNHNY, CDR2 SVGAGI (reference sequence). CDR3 length equals 13 residues. Trimming took 5 bases from V and 2 from J, leaving 9 bases between them. As DNA, the CDR3 is TGTGCCAGCAGTACGGGACTAAACACTGAAGCTTTCTTT. Its protein is CASSTGLNTEAFF.

The chain uses TRBV6-6 and TRBJ2-5; D might be TRBD1 (6 bases). With 3 bases removed from V and 0 bases from J, the gap between germline ends came to 11 bases. CDR3 length: 15 residues. Germline-derived CDR1 and CDR2 are MNHNY and SVGAGI (reference sequence). The CDR3 region is CASSYGRGYQETQYF. The CDR3 nucleotides are TGTGCCAGCAGTTATGGCAGGGGTTACCAAGAGACCCAGTACTTC.

This clone was picked up one time. This chain connects TRBV2 to TRBJ2-4, with 8 bases that match TRBD2. Germline V gives CDR1 SNHLY, CDR2 FYNNEI. CDR3 length: 16 residues. Trimming at V came to 2 bases and at J to 4 bases, leaving 7 bases not matched to a gene. CDR3 sequence (DNA): TGTGCCAGCAGTGAACAACTAGCGGAGGGGAAAAACATTCAGTACTTC. It yields the protein CASSEQLAEGKNIQYF.

The rearrangement uses TRBV29-1 and TRBJ2-5; 10 positions match TRBD2. With 2 bases clipped from V and 5 bases from J, the junction kept 5 bases outside the gene matches. This CDR3 has 14 residues. CDR1 is SQVTM, CDR2 ANQGSEA, per germline. The CDR3: CSVEQRGGLETQYF. The CDR3 DNA is TGCAGCGTTGAACAGCGGGGGGGCCTGGAGACCCAGTACTTC.

The genes are TRBV6-1 and TRBJ2-1; 8 positions agree with TRBD1. The CDR3 has 14 amino acids. With 6 bases clipped from V and 8 bases from J, the junction kept 9 bases outside the gene matches. The V gene's germline CDR1 is MNHNS and CDR2 SASEGT. The CDR3 spells CASSKTGVPDEQFF. The CDR3 bases are TGTGCCAGCAGCAAGACAGGGGTCCCCGATGAGCAGTTCTTC.

The genes are TRBV7-9 and TRBJ1-1, with a tentative D call TRBD1 (6 bases). The CDR3 covers 13 residues. V lost 6 bases and J 0 bases, leaving 8 bases between the germline ends. Germline CDR1 and CDR2: SEHNR and FQNEAQ (reference sequence). This CDR3 is CASRDSMNTEAFF. CDR3 DNA sequence: TGTGCCAGCAGGGACAGCATGAACACTGAAGCTTTCTTT.

The rearrangement joins TRBV4-1 to TRBJ2-7, with 9 bases identical to TRBD2. CDR1 is MGHRA, CDR2 YSYEKL, per germline. V dropped 4 bases and J dropped 2; count of bases not matched to a gene: 3. This CDR3 has 14 residues. CDR3 in amino acids: CASSLSGGPYEQYF. CDR3 coding DNA: TGCGCCAGCAGCCTCAGCGGGGGGCCCTACGAGCAGTACTTC.

The chain uses TRBV7-6 and TRBJ1-1; TRBD1 matches 7 bases. The V segment lost 5 bases and the J segment 4 bases; nucleotides outside the gene matches: 7. CDR3 length equals 14 residues. Germline V gene data show CDR1 as SGHVS and CDR2 as FNYEAQ. Here the CDR3 reads CASSTRQGGTEAFF. The CDR3 DNA is TGTGCCAGCAGCACAAGACAGGGCGGCACTGAAGCTTTCTTT.

A few counts support this clone. The chain is built from TRBV30 and TRBJ1-4, with D possibly being TRBD1 (6 bases). The V gene's germline CDR1 is GTSNPN and CDR2 SVGIG (reference sequence). This CDR3 has 13 residues. The V and J ends lost 8 bases and 12 bases respectively, with 22 bases between them. The CDR3 protein is CALKVTGFRELFF. The DNA for the CDR3 is TGTGCCCTCAAGGTCACAGGGTTTAGGGAACTGTTTTTT.

The V gene is TRBV7-9, the J gene TRBJ2-5; no definite D call. Between the trimmed V and J ends, which lost 4 bases and 0 bases, there was a span of 6 bases. The germline gives CDR1 SEHNR, CDR2 FQNEAQ (reference sequence). The CDR3 is 13 residues long. In nucleotides, the CDR3 is TGTGCCAGCAGCTCCCCGTACCAAGAGACCCAGTACTTC. Encoded protein: CASSSPYQETQYF.

The genes are TRBV5-6 and TRBJ1-1; 9 bases are shared with TRBD1. With 0 bases clipped from V and 3 bases from J, the junction kept 9 bases outside the gene matches. The germline gives CDR1 SGHDT, CDR2 YYEEEE. The CDR3 is made up of 17 amino acids. CDR3 DNA: TGTGCCAGCAGCTTGGCGGCACAGGGGGCGCGTTACACTGAAGCTTTCTTT. This codes for CASSLAAQGARYTEAFF.

This rearrangement joins TRBV11-3 to TRBJ2-7; 10 bases are a match to TRBD1. The germline V gene has CDR1 SGHNT and CDR2 YENEEA. The CDR3 extends over 16 amino acids. With 5 bases clipped from V and 5 bases from J, the junction kept 12 bases outside the gene matches. The CDR3 reads CASSPKDRGNRNEQYF. CDR3 in DNA: TGTGCCAGCAGCCCCAAGGACAGGGGGAATCGCAACGAGCAGTACTTC.

The genes are TRBV27 and TRBJ1-2, with 11 nucleotides matching TRBD1. This CDR3 region has 16 residues. With V trimmed by 2 bases and J by 5 bases, 7 bases remained unmatched. CDR1 and CDR2 (germline): MNHEY, SMNVEV (reference sequence). This chain's CDR3 is CASSLQGQGAPYGYTF. Here the CDR3 DNA reads TGTGCCAGCAGTTTACAAGGACAGGGGGCGCCTTATGGCTACACCTTC.

V usage is TRBV7-9 and J usage is TRBJ2-5, with a possible D match to TRBD2 (5 bases). The end of the DNA is better explained by TRBJ2-7, so the J call may be wrong. Looked up from germline, CDR1 is SEHNR and CDR2 is FQNEAQ (reference sequence). The CDR3 covers 15 residues. The CDR3 DNA reads TGTGCCAGCAGCTCCGGGATTCCCAGCTCCTACGAGCAGTACTTC. Its protein is CASSSGIPSSYEQYF.

The chain has TRBV7-9 and TRBJ1-1; no reliable D call. Trimming shortened V by 1 base and J by 2 bases, and 11 bases separated the two germline ends. The germline gives CDR1 SEHNR, CDR2 FQNEAQ (reference sequence). The CDR3 has 15 amino acids. The CDR3 protein is CASSLGLADNTEAFF. CDR3 nucleotides: TGTGCCAGCAGCTTAGGATTGGCCGATAACACTGAAGCTTTCTTT.

V is TRBV9 and J is TRBJ2-5; 10 bases fit TRBD2. This CDR3 comprises 16 residues. V was clipped by 2 bases and J by 1 base; unmatched bases: 5. Germline CDR1 is SGDLS and CDR2 is YYNGEE. DNA of the CDR3: TGTGCCAGCAGCGTGGGCCTAGCGGGGGCCCAAGAGACCCAGTACTTC. It codes for CASSVGLAGAQETQYF.